The source of this T cell receptor (beta chain) is a study of blood T cell repertoires in COVID-19. Germline CDR1 reads MGHRA; CDR2 reads YSYEKL. This CDR3 has 15 residues. V lost 2 bases, J lost 11 bases, and 13 bases stayed unmatched. Sequencing was performed with immunoSEQ multiplex PCR; in TCRdb, only in-frame clones are kept and a portion is missing. The sample comprises tens of thousands of clones, more than 70% of which are singletons, and 20% to 25% rests with the top ten. The receptor was derived from a woman of 80 years or more in a cohort sampled during active or convalescent COVID-19. This sequence joins TRBV4-1 and TRBJ1-1, with 8 bases fitting TRBD1. The sequenced sample consisted of peripheral blood. The chain's CDR3 is CASSQPGQGRTGAFF. CDR3 sequence (DNA): TGCGCCAGCAGCCAACCTGGACAGGGCCGGACCGGGGCTTTCTTT.